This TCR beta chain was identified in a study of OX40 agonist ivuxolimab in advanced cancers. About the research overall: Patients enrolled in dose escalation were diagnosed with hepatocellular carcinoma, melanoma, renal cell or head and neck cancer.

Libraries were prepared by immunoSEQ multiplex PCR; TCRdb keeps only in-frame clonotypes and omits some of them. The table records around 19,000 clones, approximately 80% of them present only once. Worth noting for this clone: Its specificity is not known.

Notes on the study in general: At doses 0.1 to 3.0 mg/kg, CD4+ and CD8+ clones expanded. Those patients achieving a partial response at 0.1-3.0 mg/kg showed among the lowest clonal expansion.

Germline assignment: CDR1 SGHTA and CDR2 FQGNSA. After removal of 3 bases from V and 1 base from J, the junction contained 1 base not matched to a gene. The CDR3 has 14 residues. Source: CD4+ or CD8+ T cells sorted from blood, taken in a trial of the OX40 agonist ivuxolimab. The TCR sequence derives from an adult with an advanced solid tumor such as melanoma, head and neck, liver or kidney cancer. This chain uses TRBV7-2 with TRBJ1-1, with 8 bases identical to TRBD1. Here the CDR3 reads CASSLTGANTEAFF. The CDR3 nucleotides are TGTGCCAGCAGCTTGACAGGGGCGAACACTGAAGCTTTCTTT.